This T cell receptor beta chain appears in the sequencing data of a study of somatic mutations in cytotoxic T cells in rheumatoid arthritis. Study observations and caveats: It was in rheumatoid arthritis patients, but not in healthy controls, that CD8+ clonality increased with age. The clonality of CD8+ T cells was not significantly different between rheumatoid arthritis patients and age-matched healthy controls.

This clone was observed a handful of times. What it recognizes is unknown. Here immunoSEQ multiplex PCR was the method, and the copy in TCRdb shows in-frame clones only, minus some. The sample has some 20,000 clones, approximately 86% seen once. After removal of 4 bases from V and 5 bases from J, the junction contained 11 bases not matched to a gene. Germline values: CDR1 SEHNR, CDR2 FQNEAQ (reference sequence). The CDR3 contains 17 residues. Isolation of the CD4+ and CD8+ populations was accomplished via positive magnetic bead selection, with purity assessed by flow cytometry. The sequencing input was CD8+ T cells sorted from blood. The V call is TRBV7-9, the J call TRBJ1-6; 7 bases line up with TRBD1. The source of this sequence is a woman between 45 and 65 years old in good health. The CDR3 reads CASSSPTGAYDNSPLHF. The CDR3 nucleotides read TGTGCCAGCAGCTCCCCTACAGGGGCTTACGATAATTCACCCCTCCACTTT.